Detailed here is one T cell receptor beta chain. This sample was included in a study of blood T cell repertoires in COVID-19. Study details: The United States, Italy and Spain provided the acute and convalescent COVID-19 samples. From T cells, B-cell-depleted T cells, or PBMCs came the material, which was cDNA or gDNA.

Under the authors' procedure: Amplified reference gene primers provided the basis for estimating nucleated cell counts. Some clones are missing from TCRdb's copy, which holds only in-frame ones; the method was immunoSEQ multiplex PCR. The DNA gave D and trimming, while V, J and clone size come from that table. The table includes approximately 210,000 clones, 88% detected once. V shed 3 bases and J shed 4 bases, with 12 bases lying between them. Germline V gives CDR1 DFQATT, CDR2 SNEGSKA (reference sequence). The CDR3 sequence is 13 residues long. This chain connects TRBV20-1 to TRBJ1-2; no firm D call. Material for sequencing was peripheral blood. The receptor comes from a woman aged 40-49 years who had recovered from COVID-19. Here the CDR3 reads CSASTGIVYGYTF. The CDR3, as DNA: TGCAGTGCTAGTACGGGGATCGTCTATGGCTACACCTTC.